Included here is one TCR beta chain sequence, with context. Germline trimming cut 4 bases from V and 5 bases from J; bases unmatched to any gene: 7. The germline V gene has CDR1 SGHAT and CDR2 FQNNGV. The CDR3 length is 17 residues. Use of 60 Vbeta and 13 Jbeta primers characterized the PCR. Produced via immunoSEQ multiplex PCR; TCRdb's table is partial and in-frame only. The table shows under 140,000 clones, with roughly 80% occurring only once. This sample was included in a study of cytomegalovirus exposure and HLA in healthy donors. The chain combines TRBV11-2 with TRBJ2-3, with TRBD2 matching 15 bases. This sequence was found in a man under 40 in good health and CMV-seropositive. The specimen sequenced was PBMCs. As DNA, the CDR3 is TGTGCCAGCAGCTCCGGACTAGCGGGGGGGCACAAAGATACGCAGTATTTT. As protein: CASSSGLAGGHKDTQYF. Drawing the rest from reference TRBV11-2 and TRBJ2-3, the complete variable domain is EAGVAQSPRYKIIEKRQSVAFWCNPISGHATLYWYQQILGQGPKLLIQFQNNGVVDDSQLPKDRFSAERLKGVDSTLKIQPAKLEDSAVYLCASSSGLAGGHKDTQYFGPGTRLTVL.